The 20 T cell receptor beta chains below all came from one sample that was sequenced in a study of blood T cell repertoires in COVID-19 (TCRdb year 2020). Libraries came from the immunoSEQ multiplex PCR assay. Not all clones reach the TCRdb copy of this immuneACCESS table, which keeps in-frame sequences only. Checked studies attribute under half of the gap to unresolved V genes and leave the rest unexplained. Here the sample has about 94,000 clones; 86% occur a single time. The top ten clonotypes cover 13% of the sample. Source material: peripheral blood. The origin of the receptors is a woman aged 55-69 years in a cohort sampled during active or convalescent COVID-19.

This chain uses TRBV5-1 with TRBJ1-3; the D is unclear. This CDR3 region has 15 residues. V shed 0 bases and J shed 3 bases, with 10 bases lying between them. Germline V gene lookup returns CDR1 SGHRS and CDR2 YFSETQ. The chain's CDR3 is CASSLDGVSGNTIYF. The CDR3 DNA is TGCGCCAGCAGCTTGGACGGAGTCAGTGGAAACACCATATATTTT.

This chain links TRBV9 with TRBJ2-7; maybe TRBD1 (6 bases). The CDR3 has 14 amino acids. Germline V gene sequence: CDR1 SGDLS, CDR2 YYNGEE. The ends were cut back, 0 bases at V and 1 base at J, with 8 bases in the middle. CDR3: CASSVGDTSYEQYF. The DNA of the CDR3 is TGTGCCAGCAGCGTAGGGGACACTTCCTACGAGCAGTACTTC.

This sequence joins TRBV27 and TRBJ1-5; D might be TRBD1 (6 bases). This CDR3 spans 15 amino acids. Trimming removed 5 bases at V and 2 bases at J, with 13 bases between. Germline CDR1 reads MNHEY; CDR2 reads SMNVEV (reference sequence). CDR3 in DNA: TGTGCCAGCAGTAAACAGGGATTGGGCAATCAGCCCCAGCATTTT. It codes for CASSKQGLGNQPQHF.

The rearrangement uses TRBV3-1 (or the pseudogene TRBV3-2) and TRBJ2-7, with 8 nucleotides matching TRBD1. Germline V gene data show CDR1 as LGHDT and CDR2 as YNNKEL (reference sequence). The CDR3 spans 16 residues. The J segment lost 1 base and the V segment lost 3 bases, leaving 8 bases of the junction unmatched. The CDR3: CASSQGDRFYSYEQYF. As DNA, the CDR3 is TGTGCCAGCAGCCAGGGGGACAGGTTTTATTCCTACGAGCAGTACTTC.

V and J are TRBV12-3 or TRBV12-4 and TRBJ2-7, with D uncertain. Trimming took 6 bases from V and 2 from J, leaving 11 bases between them. This CDR3 has 13 residues. This CDR3 is CASSSPVAYEQYF. For the CDR3, the DNA is TGTGCCAGCAGCTCCCCCGTAGCCTACGAGCAGTACTTC.

This clone was seen just once. The V gene is TRBV20-1, the J gene TRBJ2-1; D is ambiguous. CDR1 and CDR2 (germline): DFQATT, SNEGSKA (reference sequence). V was trimmed by 2 bases and J by 8 bases, leaving 4 bases between them. The CDR3 is 10 residues long. The CDR3 coding sequence is TGCAGTGCTAGAACGGATGAGCAGTTCTTC. As protein: CSARTDEQFF.

The chain recombines TRBV5-1 with TRBJ1-2; 8 bases are a match to TRBD1. The V and J ends lost 0 bases and 1 base, in that order; junction bases with no gene match: 8. CDR3 length: 17 residues. Germline V gene data show CDR1 as SGHRS and CDR2 as YFSETQ. CDR3 nucleotide sequence: TGCGCCAGCAGCTTGGCGTCAGGGGGCAGTGTTAACTATGGCTACACCTTC. Amino acids: CASSLASGGSVNYGYTF.

The chain recombines TRBV27 with TRBJ1-1; the D gene is possibly TRBD1 (5 bases). Trimming left V 6 bases short and J 3 bases short, with 20 bases between. The CDR3 sequence is 16 residues long. The germline V gene has CDR1 MNHEY and CDR2 SMNVEV (reference sequence). The CDR3: CASSSRWGGRDTEAFF. The CDR3 DNA reads TGTGCCAGCAGCTCTCGGTGGGGGGGTCGGGACACTGAAGCTTTCTTT.

The genes are TRBV6-1 and TRBJ2-7; 8 positions match TRBD1. The germline CDR1 and CDR2 sequences are MNHNS and SASEGT. The CDR3 spans 15 residues. J lost 3 bases, V lost 0 bases, and 4 bases had no gene match. CDR3 bases: TGTGCCAGCAGTGAAGCACAGGGGGTGAGCTACGAGCAGTACTTC. The encoded protein is CASSEAQGVSYEQYF.

The chain recombines TRBV29-1 with TRBJ1-1; D possibly corresponds to TRBD1 (5 bases). From germline, CDR1 is SQVTM and CDR2 ANQGSEA. V lost 6 bases, J lost 1 base, and 9 bases lay in between. The CDR3 is made up of 12 amino acids. CDR3 nucleotide sequence: TGCAGCGTCCGAAGGGGGAACACTGAAGCTTTCTTT. Its protein product is CSVRRGNTEAFF.

The J gene is TRBJ1-1, the V gene TRBV28; 7 positions agree with TRBD1. Germline CDR1 MDHEN, CDR2 SYDVKM. The J segment lost 6 bases and the V segment lost 4 bases, leaving 8 bases of the junction unmatched. The CDR3 spans 14 residues. CDR3 nucleotide sequence: TGTGCCAGCAGTTCCAGGGGGTGGGATTCTGAAGCTTTCTTT. It is translated as CASSSRGWDSEAFF.

The rearrangement links TRBV28 to TRBJ1-1; 8 bases are a match to TRBD1. The CDR3 loop spans 15 amino acids. Germline V lookup: CDR1 MDHEN, CDR2 SYDVKM. The V and J ends lost 6 bases and 7 bases, in that order; junction bases with no gene match: 13. The CDR3 sequence: CASRPTGGQGGEAFF. The CDR3 DNA is TGTGCCAGCAGGCCTACCGGTGGACAGGGAGGTGAAGCTTTCTTT.

The chain joins TRBV28 to TRBJ2-3; D is unresolved. From germline, CDR1 is MDHEN and CDR2 SYDVKM. This CDR3 has 13 residues. Trimming took off 5 bases at V and 11 bases at J, with 17 bases between the two ends. CDR3 sequence (DNA): TGTGCCAGCAGTCCGATGATCCGGTCTCGGCAGTATTTT. It codes for CASSPMIRSRQYF.

The chain links TRBV6-6 to TRBJ2-7; TRBD1 might be the D (6 bases). The CDR3 spans 15 residues. Trimming removed 6 bases from V and 0 bases from J, with 15 bases in between. Germline V gene data show CDR1 as MNHNY and CDR2 as SVGAGI (reference sequence). This CDR3 reads CASSPPTGTSYEQYF. Written as DNA, the CDR3 is TGTGCCAGCAGCCCCCCCACAGGGACCTCCTACGAGCAGTACTTC.

The table lists this clone with a count of one. The V call is TRBV10-1, the J call TRBJ1-3, with D possibly being TRBD1 (5 bases). V lost 3 bases, J lost 0 bases, and 9 bases lay in between. The CDR3 runs 15 residues. In germline, CDR1 is WNHNN, CDR2 SYGVQD (reference sequence). The CDR3 reads CASSDRGLSGNTIYF. The CDR3, as DNA: TGCGCCAGCAGTGATCGGGGACTCTCTGGAAACACCATATATTTT.

This chain connects TRBV6-6 to TRBJ1-1, with a weak D call TRBD1 (6 bases). The CDR3 loop spans 14 amino acids. The germline V gene has CDR1 MNHNY and CDR2 SVGAGI (reference sequence). Deletions cut 6 bases from V and 2 bases from J, with 13 bases between. CDR3 residues: CASSPTGQNTEAFF. The CDR3 DNA follows: TGTGCCAGCAGCCCAACAGGGCAAAACACTGAAGCTTTCTTT.

The chain is built from TRBV19 and TRBJ1-6, with D unresolved. The CDR3 covers 13 residues. Trimming pared 6 bases from V and 6 bases from J, leaving 9 bases between. CDR1 is LNHDA, CDR2 SQIVND, per germline (reference sequence). This CDR3 reads CASRETTNSPLHF. The CDR3 region has the DNA TGTGCCAGTAGGGAGACTACTAATTCACCCCTCCACTTT. The variable domain in full, completed from reference TRBV19 and TRBJ1-6, reads DGGITQSPKYLFRKEGQNVTLSCEQNLNHDAMYWYRQDPGQGLRLIYYSQIVNDFQKGDIAEGYSVSREKKESFPLTVTSAQKNPTAFYLCASRETTNSPLHFGNGTRLTVT.

The chain links TRBV18 to TRBJ1-3; TRBD1 aligns across 7 bases. Trimming cost V 3 bases and J 0 bases; bases outside gene matches: 8. The CDR3 runs 17 residues. Germline values: CDR1 KGHSH, CDR2 LQKENI. CDR3 in amino acids: CASSPLGQSSSGNTIYF. CDR3 in DNA: TGTGCCAGCTCACCCTTGGGACAGTCGAGCTCTGGAAACACCATATATTTT.

This rearrangement joins TRBV24-1 to TRBJ2-5, with 9 bases lining up with TRBD1. V was pared by 9 bases and J by 4 bases, with 8 bases of the junction left unmatched. Germline loops: CDR1 KGHDR, CDR2 SFDVKD. CDR3 length equals 14 residues. CDR3 nucleotide sequence: TGTGCCACCTGCGGGACAGGGTTTGGAGAGACCCAGTACTTC. Amino acids: CATCGTGFGETQYF.

This chain connects TRBV19 to TRBJ1-4, with TRBD1 identical over 8 bases. The germline CDR1 and CDR2 sequences are LNHDA and SQIVND (reference sequence). The length of the CDR3 is 14 residues. Losses at the gene ends were 7 bases for V and 8 bases for J; bases not matched to a gene: 9. This chain's CDR3 is CASTPDRVGEKLFF. DNA for the CDR3: TGTGCCAGTACACCGGACAGGGTAGGGGAAAAACTGTTTTTT.